The clone carrying this TCR beta chain showed up just once. The data are from a study of blood T cell repertoires in COVID-19. The wider study: Samples came from the United States, Italy and Spain, spanning acute and convalescent COVID-19. T cells, B-cell-depleted T cells, or PBMCs provided the cDNA or gDNA that served as material.

Per the authors' pipeline: The authors estimated nucleated cell counts from reference gene primer amplification. Profiled with immunoSEQ multiplex PCR; TCRdb holds only in-frame clones, not every one. The DNA gave D and trimming, while V, J and clone size come from that table. The sample has some 200,000 clones; 70% to 90% are singletons. This CDR3 has 14 amino acids. The V gene lost 5 bases and the J gene lost 3 bases, with 16 bases spanning the gap. Germline CDR1 is SQVTM and CDR2 is ANQGSEA. This clonotype was obtained from a man aged 55 to 70 with active or convalescent COVID-19. Input material: peripheral blood. V usage is TRBV29-1 and J usage is TRBJ1-2, with a tentative D call TRBD1 (6 bases). The chain's CDR3 is CSVPRTVDHYGYTF. The CDR3 DNA follows: TGCAGCGTTCCCCGGACAGTGGACCACTATGGCTACACCTTC.